The T cell receptor beta chain under discussion was sequenced for a study of response to subunit inactivated influenza vaccine. Findings and limits, study-wide: A suggestion made by the authors is that each seasonal influenza vaccination recruits few new T cells.

TCRdb re-called the RT-PCR reads with MiXCR, one entry per CDR3 protein. The data hold about 520,000 distinct CDR3 sequences, with approximately 7.3% observed a single time. This clonotype was detected ten times or more. Its matching antigen is unknown. Looked up from germline, CDR1 is SEHNR and CDR2 is FQNEAQ (reference sequence). This CDR3 has 13 residues. V lost 2 bases to trimming and J lost 14 bases, with 17 bases between them. The sequenced sample was PBMCs from blood, obtained around 2 years after vaccination. This receptor was obtained from a man in his fifties or sixties who received an inactivated influenza vaccine. This rearrangement joins TRBV7-9 to TRBJ2-3, with D uncertain. Written as DNA, the CDR3 is TGTGCCAGCAGCTTATATTGGGCGGAGCCCACGTATTTT. It is translated as CASSLYWAEPTYF.